The entry below describes one TCR beta chain. The data stem from a study of blood T cell repertoires in COVID-19. Study background: Some COVID-19 samples were acute and others convalescent; all came from the United States, Italy and Spain. From T cells, B-cell-depleted T cells, or PBMCs came the material, which was cDNA or gDNA.

Source study methods: Reference gene primer amplification gave estimated nucleated cell counts. Generated by immunoSEQ multiplex PCR, the TCRdb table keeps only in-frame clones and is missing some. The DNA was the basis for D and trimming; V, J and clone size are from that table. This sample yields fewer than 250,000 clones, of which around 85% are seen a single time; around 1.1% belongs to the top ten. V dropped 4 bases and J dropped 0 bases, with 10 bases sitting between them. Germline CDR1 reads SGHNT; CDR2 reads YYREEE (reference sequence). The CDR3 consists of 14 residues. The TCR sequence derives from a man aged 25-45 years with acute or convalescent COVID-19. The sequencing input was peripheral blood. The rearrangement joins TRBV5-4 to TRBJ1-1; D remains ambiguous. The CDR3 region has the DNA TGTGCCAGCAGCCCAGGACTGATGAACACTGAAGCTTTCTTT. Translated: CASSPGLMNTEAFF.